A selection of T cell receptor beta chains follows, all from one sample in a study of shared clonotypes between healthy human individuals. Profiling relied on immunoSEQ multiplex PCR, and the TCRdb table lists in-frame clones only, not all of them. The repertoire holds about 1.1 million clones, with about 84% as singletons. The sample comprised memory CD4+ T cells from PBMCs. All receptors come from a young man in good health. Some clones in this sample may be carry-over from other donors' samples. CDR3s leave out the opening cysteine and the closing phenylalanine or tryptophan. Each record gives: V gene, D gene, J gene, CDR3 protein. D genes are given only for firm matches.

V: TRBV18
D: NA
J: TRBJ1-1
CDR3: ASSPGQSRNTEAF

V: TRBV6-6
D: NA
J: TRBJ2-7
CDR3: ASSYWGDYEQY

V: TRBV21-1
D: NA
J: TRBJ2-2
CDR3: AEWMGTDTGELF

V: TRBV28
D: NA
J: TRBJ2-3
CDR3: ASKRPGADTQY

V: TRBV2
D: TRBD1
J: TRBJ2-3
CDR3: ASNYRGSDTQY

V: TRBV4-3
D: NA
J: TRBJ2-7
CDR3: ASSQGEGRYEQY

V: TRBV6-6
D: NA
J: TRBJ1-2
CDR3: ASRSQISYGYT

V: TRBV10-2
D: NA
J: TRBJ1-1
CDR3: ASSDGHSFRENTEAF

V: TRBV5-1
D: TRBD2
J: TRBJ2-2
CDR3: ASRGLAATGELF

V: TRBV28
D: NA
J: TRBJ1-1
CDR3: ASSLSSGSAF

V: TRBV30
D: NA
J: TRBJ2-6
CDR3: AWSLGSGANVLT

V: TRBV5-5
D: NA
J: TRBJ2-5
CDR3: ASSFGGETQY

V: TRBV14
D: NA
J: TRBJ1-4
CDR3: ASSQVGAEKLF

V: TRBV30
D: TRBD1
J: TRBJ2-7
CDR3: AWRPDRGVQY

V: TRBV7-3
D: NA
J: TRBJ2-7
CDR3: ASSLGRDYEQY

V: TRBV21-1
D: NA
J: TRBJ2-7
CDR3: ASSKRKGLARAYEQY

V: TRBV7-2
D: NA
J: TRBJ2-3
CDR3: ASSLGGQEDTQY

V: TRBV28
D: NA
J: TRBJ2-7
CDR3: ASSLLTGEQY

V: TRBV7-8
D: NA
J: TRBJ1-5
CDR3: ASSLNNQPQH

V: TRBV18
D: NA
J: TRBJ1-1
CDR3: ASSPSGLPGAEAF

V: TRBV5-1
D: NA
J: TRBJ2-3
CDR3: ASSDRGLKAGGSTDTQY

V: TRBV27
D: NA
J: TRBJ1-4
CDR3: ASSYRELVLQATNEKLF

V: TRBV27
D: TRBD2
J: TRBJ2-7
CDR3: ASSPRPGRDYEQY

V: TRBV18
D: NA
J: TRBJ2-7
CDR3: ASSPRSGIYEQY

V: TRBV28
D: NA
J: TRBJ1-4
CDR3: ASQTNPATNEKLF

V: TRBV20-1
D: NA
J: TRBJ2-7
CDR3: SAGFYEQY

V: TRBV5-1
D: NA
J: TRBJ1-1
CDR3: ASRYATVNTEAF

V: TRBV11-3
D: NA
J: TRBJ2-5
CDR3: ASSLGGPPQY

V: TRBV25-1
D: NA
J: TRBJ1-1
CDR3: ASSESWAWRQEAF

V: TRBV19
D: NA
J: TRBJ2-3
CDR3: ASSIDRENTQY

V: TRBV25-1
D: NA
J: TRBJ2-5
CDR3: ASSEVGTQETQY

V: TRBV7-2
D: TRBD2
J: TRBJ2-5
CDR3: ASSSVGGGETQY

V: TRBV2
D: TRBD1
J: TRBJ2-6
CDR3: ASTMGQGLSGANVLT

V: TRBV4-2
D: NA
J: TRBJ1-4
CDR3: ASSQEGTASATNEKLF

V: TRBV15
D: NA
J: TRBJ2-7
CDR3: ATSSRLGLYEQY

V: TRBV5-1
D: TRBD1
J: TRBJ2-1
CDR3: ASSASPTGGGVQF

V: TRBV29-1
D: NA
J: TRBJ2-3
CDR3: SVGGSGITDTQY

V: TRBV2
D: NA
J: TRBJ2-6
CDR3: ASSEALSGANVLT

V: TRBV7-2
D: NA
J: TRBJ1-5
CDR3: ASSPGAGRSNQPQH

V: TRBV10-3
D: NA
J: TRBJ1-4
CDR3: AISDRDEKLF

V: TRBV4-3
D: NA
J: TRBJ2-1
CDR3: ASSQEYSAYNEQF

V: TRBV13
D: TRBD1
J: TRBJ2-7
CDR3: ASSLGPGQSYEQY

V: TRBV19
D: NA
J: TRBJ2-3
CDR3: ASSTADGTDTQY

V: TRBV28
D: NA
J: TRBJ1-2
CDR3: ASSPDTYGYT

V: TRBV30
D: NA
J: TRBJ2-1
CDR3: ACMPLAISYNEQF

V: TRBV19
D: NA
J: TRBJ1-1
CDR3: ASSVWAGQFPMNTEAF

V: TRBV6-1
D: NA
J: TRBJ2-1
CDR3: ASNPSIGEQF

V: TRBV7-9
D: NA
J: TRBJ1-4
CDR3: ASSSQTGGEKLF

V: TRBV19
D: NA
J: TRBJ2-7
CDR3: ASRSTGSHEQY

V: TRBV5-1
D: NA
J: TRBJ1-1
CDR3: ASSLWAGRQTTEAF

V: TRBV7-2
D: TRBD1
J: TRBJ1-1
CDR3: ASRRDRNTEAF